At least ten counts were recorded for the clone carrying this TCR beta chain. The antigen remains undetermined. The sequenced fragment ends 3 residues before the CDR3 boundary, so the rest is inferred from the germline J gene. Blood samples were heparinized, roughly 4.5 to 8.5 ml per donor. Sequencing input was equivalent genomic DNA from CVID and controls. The table came from immunoSEQ multiplex PCR; TCRdb's copy has only in-frame clones and leaves some out. The repertoire has about 52,000 clones, none seen only once; the ten largest take about 2%. The data originate from a study of T cell clonality in common variable immunodeficiency. Findings and caveats of the study: In common variable immunodeficiency, TCR beta chains reportedly carried fewer deletions and N-nucleotide insertions. Fewer TCRbeta clones were shared among CVID subjects than controls.

The CDR3 has 17 amino acids. Trimming cost V 4 bases and J 3 bases; bases outside gene matches: 11. The germline CDR1 and CDR2 sequences are MGHRA and YSYEKL. The clonotype was recovered from a person between 18 and 75 years old in good health. V usage is TRBV4-1 and J usage is TRBJ2-5; 10 bases match TRBD1. The specimen sequenced was peripheral blood mononuclear cells. The CDR3 bases that were read are TGCGCCAGCAGCCGAACTCCGGGACAGGGGTTGGAAGAGACC. Its translation: CASSRTPGQGLEET. The whole CDR3 protein is CASSRTPGQGLEETQYF.